Presented here are 21 T cell receptor beta chains from one specimen sequenced in a study of T cells in tuberculosis. The table came from immunoSEQ multiplex PCR; TCRdb's copy has only in-frame clones and leaves some out. The repertoire holds 80,000 to 90,000 clones, with about nine tenths as singletons. Sorting used thawed, overnight-rested PBMC stained with anti-CD3, a viability dye and GMM-loaded CD1B tetramer. The lipid loaded on the CD1B tetramers was C32 glucose monomycolate from Rhodococcus equi. The sequencing sample was made of CD1b-GMM tetramer-negative cells sorted from PBMCs. All receptors derive from an adult woman with latent tuberculosis.

The chain uses TRBV5-6 and TRBJ1-5; 7 bases are a match to TRBD1. V trimming: 0 bases; J trimming: 7 bases; junction bases outside the gene matches: 4. Per the germline V gene, CDR1 is SGHDT and CDR2 is YYEEEE. The CDR3 extends over 14 amino acids. Here the CDR3 reads CASSLEGAGQPQHF. In DNA form, the CDR3 reads TGTGCCAGCAGCTTGGAGGGGGCTGGGCAGCCCCAGCATTTT.

The chain uses TRBV6-1 and TRBJ1-2, with TRBD1 as a possible D gene (5 bases). The germline V gene encodes CDR1 MNHNS and CDR2 SASEGT. Trimming shortened V by 7 bases and J by 2 bases, and 17 bases separated the two germline ends. This CDR3 has 15 amino acids. The CDR3 DNA follows: TGTGCCAGCATTATACAGGTCCTATCGAACTATGGCTACACCTTC. As protein: CASIIQVLSNYGYTF.

The chain has TRBV14 and TRBJ1-2; 8 positions agree with TRBD1. The J segment lost 8 bases and the V segment lost 4 bases, leaving 9 bases of the junction unmatched. The CDR3 has 14 amino acids. CDR1 and CDR2 from the germline V gene are SGHDN and FVKESK. The CDR3 loop is CASSPPTGALGYTF. CDR3 in DNA: TGTGCCAGCAGCCCCCCGACAGGGGCGCTCGGCTACACCTTC.

The CDR3 sequence: CASSFGDSEAFF. Written as DNA, the CDR3 is TGTGCCAGCAGCTTTGGGGACAGTGAAGCTTTCTTT. This chain joins TRBV11-3 and TRBJ1-1; TRBD1 agrees at 7 bases. The CDR3 totals 12 residues. Trimming took 3 bases from V and 7 from J; bases not matched to a gene: 2. Germline V gene lookup returns CDR1 SGHNT and CDR2 YENEEA.

J is TRBJ1-2 and V is TRBV6-1; D ambiguous. V lost 8 bases and J 4 bases, leaving 8 bases between the germline ends. This CDR3 is 11 amino acids long. CDR1 is MNHNS and CDR2 is SASEGT in the germline V gene. In DNA form, the CDR3 reads TGTGCCAGCTCCTACCTCTATGGCTACACCTTC. Translation: CASSYLYGYTF.

CDR3 region: CASSLWGQGGNTIYF. The CDR3 bases are TGTGCCAGCAGTCTTTGGGGGCAGGGTGGAAACACCATATATTTT. The chain employs TRBV28 and TRBJ1-3, with D possibly matching TRBD1 (6 bases). The CDR3 is made up of 15 amino acids. With 5 bases removed from V and 3 bases from J, the gap between germline ends came to 14 bases. Germline assignment: CDR1 MDHEN and CDR2 SYDVKM.

The V call is TRBV7-9, the J call TRBJ2-1; no definite D call. The CDR3 length is 11 residues. V lost 0 bases to trimming and J lost 9 bases, with 3 bases between them. CDR1 is SEHNR, CDR2 FQNEAQ, per germline (reference sequence). CDR3 sequence (DNA): TGTGCCAGCAGCTTAGCAGCTGAGCAGTTCTTC. Residues: CASSLAAEQFF.

The chain is built from TRBV5-4 and TRBJ2-4, with D perhaps matching TRBD1 (8 bases). Trimming removed 1 base from V and 8 bases from J, with 10 bases in between. CDR1 is SGHNT, CDR2 YYREEE, per germline (reference sequence). The CDR3 runs to 13 residues. CDR3 in amino acids: CASSLTGGDIQYF. DNA for the CDR3: TGTGCCAGCAGCTTGACAGGGGGGGACATTCAGTACTTC.

The chain recombines TRBV6-1 with TRBJ2-7; D is perhaps TRBD1 (5 bases). The CDR3 is made up of 16 amino acids. With 1 base removed from V and 2 bases from J, the gap between germline ends came to 15 bases. Germline V CDR1 and CDR2: MNHNS, SASEGT. CDR3 loop: CASSEGRGFTTYEQYF. CDR3 sequence (DNA): TGTGCCAGCAGTGAAGGAAGGGGTTTTACTACCTACGAGCAGTACTTC.

This chain links TRBV10-3 with TRBJ2-3, with TRBD1 as a possible D gene (6 bases). The ends were cut back, 8 bases at V and 0 bases at J, with 9 bases in the middle. The CDR3 is 13 residues long. Germline V CDR1 and CDR2: ENHRY, SYGVKD. CDR3 DNA sequence: TGTGCCATCGCAGGGGCGAGCACAGATACGCAGTATTTT. This sequence encodes CAIAGASTDTQYF.

This chain connects TRBV10-2 to TRBJ1-1; no clear D gene. This CDR3 comprises 14 residues. V shed 7 bases and J shed 1 base, with 13 bases lying between them. Germline values: CDR1 WSHSY, CDR2 SAAADI. CDR3 nucleotide sequence: TGCGCCAGCAATCCGGGATCCCGGAACACTGAAGCTTTCTTT. Encoded protein: CASNPGSRNTEAFF.

The chain recombines TRBV4-1 with TRBJ1-1, with D unresolved. CDR3 length: 15 residues. Trimming stripped 5 bases from V and 0 bases from J, with 13 bases between. Germline CDR1 and CDR2: MGHRA and YSYEKL. CDR3 nucleotides: TGCGCCAGCAGCAACAACGACATGATGAACACTGAAGCTTTCTTT. Encoded protein: CASSNNDMMNTEAFF.

The V call is TRBV2, the J call TRBJ1-4; 7 bases are shared with TRBD1. The CDR3 contains 14 residues. Per the germline V gene, CDR1 is SNHLY and CDR2 is FYNNEI. The ends lost 9 bases at V and 8 bases at J; junction bases unmatched: 12. The CDR3 DNA is TGTGCCAGTGGTTTAAGGACAGGTTGGGAAAAACTGTTTTTT. Protein: CASGLRTGWEKLFF.

The V call is TRBV19, the J call TRBJ1-6; possible D gene TRBD1, 5 bases. V was trimmed by 11 bases and J by 7 bases, leaving 18 bases between them. There are 14 residues in the CDR3. Looked up from germline, CDR1 is LNHDA and CDR2 is SQIVND (reference sequence). CDR3 sequence: CAAQGGGENSPLHF. In DNA, the CDR3 is TGTGCCGCCCAGGGAGGAGGGGAGAATTCACCCCTCCACTTT.

The CDR3 DNA reads as TGCAGCGTTCGAAAGTACACCTCAGGGGAGCAGTTCTTC. Translation: CSVRKYTSGEQFF. V and J are TRBV29-1 and TRBJ2-1, with D perhaps TRBD1 (5 bases). Between the trimmed V and J ends, which lost 5 bases and 10 bases, there was a span of 18 bases. Germline V gene lookup returns CDR1 SQVTM and CDR2 ANQGSEA. The CDR3 spans 13 residues.

V and J are TRBV5-5 and TRBJ2-3, with 10 nucleotides matching TRBD1. The germline CDR1 and CDR2 sequences are SGHKS and YYEKEE (reference sequence). J lost 3 bases, V lost 1 base, and 5 bases had no gene match. The CDR3 spans 16 residues. CDR3 region: CASSLMGQGRTDTQYF. DNA for the CDR3: TGTGCCAGCAGCTTGATGGGACAGGGGAGAACAGATACGCAGTATTTT.

V gene TRBV14 combines with J gene TRBJ2-1, with D maybe TRBD1 (6 bases). The ends were cut back, 2 bases at V and 3 bases at J, with 11 bases in the middle. Looked up from germline, CDR1 is SGHDN and CDR2 is FVKESK. The CDR3 sequence is 15 residues long. CDR3 in amino acids: CASSQNGGLYNEQFF. In nucleotides, the CDR3 is TGTGCCAGCAGCCAAAATGGGGGCCTCTACAATGAGCAGTTCTTC.

A single count supports this clone. The same CDR3 is also encoded by other DNA sequences in this sample. The rearrangement joins TRBV27 to TRBJ1-6; D gene uncertain. The CDR3 has 13 residues. Trimming stripped 3 bases from V and 6 bases from J, with 6 bases between. Germline CDR1 reads MNHEY; CDR2 reads SMNVEV (reference sequence). The CDR3 DNA follows: TGTGCCAGCAGTTTCAGGTTTAATTCACCCCTCCACTTT. As protein: CASSFRFNSPLHF.

V usage is TRBV5-1 and J usage is TRBJ1-4; 7 bases fit TRBD1. Unmatched junction bases numbered 15, after V lost 4 bases and J lost 12 bases. Per germline, CDR1 SGHRS and CDR2 YFSETQ. The CDR3 runs 15 residues. CDR3 sequence (DNA): TGCGCCAGCAGCCTAGAGACAGGTCGGCAGGGGGAACTGTTTTTT. Protein product: CASSLETGRQGELFF.

The gene calls are TRBV4-2 and TRBJ1-6, with 7 bases aligning to TRBD1. V shed 2 bases and J 0 bases; nucleotides not matched to a gene: 4. The CDR3 totals 17 residues. The germline V gene has CDR1 LGHNA and CDR2 YNFKEQ. As DNA, the CDR3 is TGTGCCAGCAGCCAACAGGGACAGAGCTCCTATAATTCACCCCTCCACTTT. It codes for CASSQQGQSSYNSPLHF.

This chain joins TRBV11-2 and TRBJ1-1; D is perhaps TRBD1 (5 bases). The CDR3 length is 18 residues. V was cut by 5 bases and J by 3 bases, with 25 bases left in between. Germline CDR1 and CDR2: SGHAT and FQNNGV. CDR3 sequence reads: CASSPRGGMSLGHTEAFF. Written as DNA, the CDR3 is TGTGCCAGCAGCCCCCGGGGGGGGATGTCACTGGGTCACACTGAAGCTTTCTTT.